The 3 T cell receptor beta chains reported below all come from one sample, sequenced in a study of chemoradiotherapy in HPV16-positive cancers. TCRdb's copy holds only in-frame clones and misses some; the assay was immunoSEQ multiplex PCR. The sample shows over a thousand clones, 84% of them seen only once. Sample: tumor tissue, taken from a patient who underwent chemoradiotherapy. The receptors shown here come from a human donor with HPV-associated anogenital cancer.

J is TRBJ1-5 and V is TRBV27, with a possible D match to TRBD1 (5 bases). V lost 5 bases, J lost 2 bases, and 10 bases lay in between. From germline, CDR1 is MNHEY and CDR2 SMNVEV (reference sequence). This CDR3 spans 14 amino acids. The CDR3 nucleotides are TGTGCCAGCAGTCCCGGGGGGGGCAATCAGCCCCAGCATTTT. Translated: CASSPGGGNQPQHF.

The V and J genes are TRBV5-6 and TRBJ2-7; D not resolved. In germline, CDR1 is SGHDT, CDR2 YYEEEE. The CDR3 has 12 amino acids. The V end lost 2 bases, the J end lost 6 bases, and 9 bases lay between the germline ends. The CDR3 coding sequence is TGTGCCAGCAGCTTCCCTCCCGGCGAGCAGTACTTC. Protein product: CASSFPPGEQYF.

The rearrangement joins TRBV23-1 to TRBJ1-2; 9 nucleotides align to TRBD1. Being an ORF, TRBV23-1 has a function that is uncertain. The CDR3 has 18 amino acids. Losses at the gene ends were 3 bases for V and 3 bases for J; bases not matched to a gene: 14. The CDR3, as DNA: TGCGCCAGCAGTCATCGGGGGACAGGGCGAGTTAGGGACTATGGCTACACCTTC. This codes for CASSHRGTGRVRDYGYTF.